This TCR beta chain comes out of a study of tumor and adjacent non-tumor tissue in lung cancer (dated by TCRdb to the late 2010s). The study in broad terms: Of the cohort, around eleven patients had adenocarcinoma, 2 had squamous cell carcinoma and 1 had small cell lung cancer. TCRbeta CDR3 sequencing was performed on 30 to 35 paired specimens, with one tumor sample and one normal lung sample collected per patient. Sequencing generated a total of roughly 130 million productive TCRbeta reads, averaging around 4.2 million reads per sample. The study compared bulk TCRbeta repertoires from lung tumor tissue and matched distant non-tumor lung tissue of over 13 lung cancer patients. The 15 enrolled patients, of whom around 10 were men and 5 were women, were aged about 31 to 80 years and were diagnosed with TNM stage I to III disease. Summary of the overall study and its limitations: The top 100 clones accounted for a significantly larger cumulative portion of the repertoire in normal lung than in tumor tissue. With only around 15 patients in the cohort, the authors noted that larger samples and more detailed clinical data are needed. Neither the sequencing platform nor unique molecular identifiers are named or mentioned anywhere in the methods. TCR diversity (inverse Simpson) was significantly higher in tumor than in normal lung tissue (around 460 vs 160, P = 0.0075, Mann-Whitney U test). Significantly higher TCR diversity was found in younger patients, and higher tumor TCR diversity was associated with shorter overall and disease-free survival. Because peripheral blood was not sequenced, the blood TCRbeta repertoires of the lung cancer patients in the study went unexamined.

With termini counted, the CDR3 has 15 amino acids. The germline V gene (reference sequence) sets CDR1 to SGHNT and CDR2 to YYREEE. A word on this clonotype: Which antigen it targets is not known. The CDR3 carries no conserved terminal phenylalanine or tryptophan, so it likely arises from a read error. The limits of the CDR3 on the DNA are not certain, so only TCRdb's listed CDR3 is given.

Library preparation employed multiplex PCR. The data were produced on an Illumina HiSeq 2500. TCRbeta libraries were constructed through three rounds of nested PCR with primers (Table S4) according to protocols modified from ARM-PCR. Before sequencing, PCR products of 200-500 bp were cut from the gel and purified using the QIAquick gel extraction kit. The original pipeline was this. Trimmomatic was used to clean the reads, FLASH merged the cleaned reads into complete CDR3 sequences, and MiTCR assigned the sequences to V(D)J germline segments. Clonal diversity was calculated as the inverse Simpson's index using VDJtools. In-frame sequences without a premature stop codon were defined as productive reads. Using fastp trimming at Q25 and MiXCR clonotype assembly, TCRdb reanalyzed the public sequencing data and kept in-frame beta chains. For every CDR3 protein sequence, its rows merge into one entry that carries the most common genes and DNA. For this entry, the V and J calls and clone size follow TCRdb and not the study's own pipeline. The sample table lists 90,000 to 130,000 distinct CDR3 sequences, approximately 84% of them with a count of one. The ten largest clones add up to under 25% of the sample.

RNA was isolated from bulk unsorted tissue, and RNA quality was assessed with a NanoDrop ND-1000 and an Agilent 2100. Donors were newly diagnosed lung cancer patients admitted for thoracic surgery in China between August and November 2014, without prior chemotherapy. The study excluded patients who had received radiotherapy or chemotherapy before or who had another cancer at the same time. Pieces of surgical tissue measuring roughly 1-2 cm3 were kept in RNAlater solution and stored at -80 degrees C until use. Sequencing was performed on lung tumor tissue. The chain employs TRBV5-4 and TRBJ1-6; TRBD1 is the table's D call, not checked against the DNA. The receptor was isolated from a man between 65 and 79 years old with non-small cell lung cancer. This receptor has the CDR3 CASSRTGDHNSPLQY.